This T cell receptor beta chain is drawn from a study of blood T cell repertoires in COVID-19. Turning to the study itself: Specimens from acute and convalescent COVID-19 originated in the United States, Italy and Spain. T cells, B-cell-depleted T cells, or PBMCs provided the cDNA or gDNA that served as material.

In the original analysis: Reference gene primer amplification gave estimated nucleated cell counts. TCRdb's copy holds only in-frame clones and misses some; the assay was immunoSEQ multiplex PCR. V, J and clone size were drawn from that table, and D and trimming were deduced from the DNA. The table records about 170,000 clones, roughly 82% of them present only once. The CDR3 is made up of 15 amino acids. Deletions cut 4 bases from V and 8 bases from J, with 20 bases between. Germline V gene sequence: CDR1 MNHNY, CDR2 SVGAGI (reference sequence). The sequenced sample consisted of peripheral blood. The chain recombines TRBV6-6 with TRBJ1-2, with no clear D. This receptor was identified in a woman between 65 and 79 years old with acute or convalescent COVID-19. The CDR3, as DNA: TGTGCCAGCAGTTCGTCGGGAATAAGAGTGTCCGGCTACACCTTC. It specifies CASSSSGIRVSGYTF.